One sample yielded the 10 T cell receptor beta chains listed below, sequenced in a study of tumor and adjacent non-tumor tissue in lung cancer. The template was RNA from unsorted bulk tissue. This non-tumor lung sample came from over 3 cm beyond the tumor edge. TCRbeta libraries were built with three rounds of nested PCR, modified from ARM-PCR. TCRdb used MiXCR to reprocess the multiplex PCR reads, holding one entry per CDR3 protein. This table has some 66,000 distinct CDR3 sequences, around two thirds appearing once. Sequencing used distant non-tumor lung tissue. Receptor source: a man between 65 and 85 years old with non-small cell lung cancer.

The chain joins TRBV11-3 to TRBJ2-4, with a weak D call TRBD2 (6 bases). The germline V gene has CDR1 SGHNT and CDR2 YENEEA. Deletions cut 7 bases from V and 1 base from J, with 17 bases between. There are 16 residues in the CDR3. The CDR3 here is CASNSNSGFAKNIQYF. CDR3 bases: TGTGCCAGCAACTCCAACAGCGGGTTCGCCAAAAACATTCAGTACTTC.

This clonotype showed up many times. V gene TRBV6-5 combines with J gene TRBJ2-3, with TRBD2 matching 7 bases. In germline, CDR1 is MNHEY, CDR2 SVGAGI. The length of the CDR3 is 14 residues. V lost 5 bases to trimming and J lost 5 bases; unmatched junction nucleotides: 7. The CDR3 is CASSTAGRKDTQYF. DNA of the CDR3: TGTGCCAGCAGTACAGCCGGGAGGAAAGATACGCAGTATTTT.

This clonotype was counted a few times. The chain employs TRBV7-2 and TRBJ1-5; no clear D gene. CDR1 and CDR2 (germline): SGHTA, FQGNSA. V was pared by 0 bases and J by 3 bases, with 6 bases between. The CDR3 is 14 amino acids. CDR3 residues: CASSLAGLNQPQHF. CDR3 in DNA: TGTGCCAGCAGCTTAGCCGGCCTCAATCAGCCCCAGCATTTT.

The gene calls are TRBV28 and TRBJ2-1; 15 bases line up with TRBD2. Trimming at V came to 8 bases and at J to 3 bases, leaving 5 bases not matched to a gene. CDR3 length: 16 residues. The germline V gene has CDR1 MDHEN and CDR2 SYDVKM. In DNA form, the CDR3 reads TGTGCCAGCGGACTAGCGGGAGGGTTTATCTACAATGAGCAGTTCTTC. This sequence encodes CASGLAGGFIYNEQFF.

The chain has TRBV4-2 and TRBJ2-7, with D perhaps matching TRBD2 (6 bases). CDR1 and CDR2 (germline): LGHNA, YNFKEQ. V lost 1 base and J lost 12, with 22 bases in between. The CDR3 has 15 amino acids. CDR3 sequence (DNA): TGTGCCAGCAGCCAAGTGTTTAGCGGACCCTACGAACGGTACTTC. This translates into CASSQVFSGPYERYF.

This clonotype was seen more than once but under ten times. The J gene is TRBJ2-1, the V gene TRBV5-4; 7 nucleotides agree with TRBD2. The CDR3 contains 17 residues. Trimming removed 4 bases from V and 0 bases from J; junction bases left unmatched: 10. Germline CDR1 and CDR2: SGHNT and YYREEE (reference sequence). CDR3 residues: CASSLGPGGSSYNEQFF. Written as DNA, the CDR3 is TGTGCCAGCAGCCTAGGTCCGGGGGGTTCCTCCTACAATGAGCAGTTCTTC.

The V and J genes are TRBV5-1 and TRBJ2-2; a weak D match, TRBD1 (6 bases). The germline gives CDR1 SGHRS, CDR2 YFSETQ. The germline V and J ends were trimmed by 4 bases and 2 bases, with 12 bases remaining between them. CDR3 length: 15 amino acids. The CDR3 DNA reads as TGCGCCAGCAGCGGAGGACAGAGCAACACCGGGGAGCTGTTTTTT. This gives the protein CASSGGQSNTGELFF.

Of note for this clonotype: The junction departs from the called germline gene at one end, perhaps through a read error. The chain has TRBV28 and TRBJ2-3; no definite D call. CDR1 is MDHEN and CDR2 is SYDVKM in the germline V gene. The CDR3 length is 14 residues. CDR3 protein: CARSFVTGTDTQYF. The CDR3 nucleotides read TGTGCCAGGAGTTTTGTAACAGGCACAGATACGCAGTATTTT.

The J gene is TRBJ1-6, the V gene TRBV12-3 or TRBV12-4; no reliable D call. The CDR3 contains 14 residues. V lost 3 bases and J 11 bases, leaving 14 bases between the germline ends. In DNA form, the CDR3 reads TGTGCCAGCAGTTTTAAAAGGGTTCGTCCACCCCTCCACTTT. It is translated as CASSFKRVRPPLHF.

This clonotype is medium-sized within its sample. At one end the junction does not follow the germline gene, possibly because of a read error. The rearrangement joins TRBV11-3 to TRBJ2-2; D is ambiguous. Germline loops: CDR1 SGHNT, CDR2 YENEEA. CDR3 length equals 13 residues. The CDR3 nucleotides are TGTGCCAGCAGTTTAGACCACACCGGGGAGCTGTTTTTT. It yields the protein CASSLDHTGELFF.